This T cell receptor (beta chain) was captured in a study of PD-1 blockade in classical Hodgkin lymphoma. Overall study results and limits: Unlike CD8+ TCR diversity, which did not rise significantly by C4D1, CD4+ TCR diversity did. Causes of the repertoire differences remain undefined, possibly disease activity or prior therapy. Patients newly diagnosed and complete responders had comparable baseline diversity.

Every single patient, without exception, relapsed after autologous stem cell transplantation, and brentuximab vedotin exposure varied. This CDR3 has 15 amino acids. V dropped 0 bases and J dropped 11; count of bases not matched to a gene: 10. Per germline, CDR1 MNHNY and CDR2 SVGAGI (reference sequence). About this clone itself: What it binds is unknown.

The table came from immunoSEQ multiplex PCR; TCRdb's copy has only in-frame clones and leaves some out. This sample has more than 140,000 clones, with about four fifths found just once. J is TRBJ2-5 and V is TRBV6-6; 9 bases are shared with TRBD2. The specimen comprised peripheral blood mononuclear cells (PBMCs), sampled before the second cycle of nivolumab. This sequence originates from a human donor with classical Hodgkin lymphoma. CDR3 in amino acids: CASSYSPSGDLPQYF. In DNA form, the CDR3 reads TGTGCCAGCAGTTACTCGCCTAGCGGGGACCTCCCTCAGTACTTC.